This TCR beta chain appears in the sequencing data of a study of blood T cell repertoires in COVID-19 (dated by TCRdb to 2018 to 2021). Some background on the complete study: Samples covering the acute and convalescent phases of COVID-19 were provided by collaborators in the United States, Italy and Spain. A freely available public database, intended as a resource for researchers studying the immune response to SARS-CoV-2, is where the repertoires were released. HLA class I and class II types, where available, came from metadata supplied by the sample provider rather than from assay-based typing. Deeply sampled blood TCRbeta repertoires from subjects exposed to, actively infected with, or recovered from COVID-19 were included in the dataset. The prospective study material was composed of cDNA or gDNA derived from T cells, B-cell-depleted T cells, or PBMCs. Nearly every sample came with metadata listing a de-identified subject ID, COVID-19 status, age in years and sex. Samples came from the ongoing ImmuneRACE study (first 160 participants) plus 1,254 subjects from 6 global collaborators. Beyond this particular receptor, the publication reports: The amount of clinical and demographic metadata varied by source and participant and was provided uncurated.

Participants in the prospective study were enrolled through a virtual design, were aged about 18 to 100 years, and lived in 24 United States geographic areas. In the prospective study, participants were assigned to cohorts based on the clinical history participants reported in a screening survey and a study questionnaire. Recovered participants in ImmuneRACE Cohort 3 were defined as having two consecutive negative NP/OP PCR tests, clearance from a healthcare professional, or resolution of symptoms. Each participant in the prospective study had whole blood, serum and a nasopharyngeal or oropharyngeal swab collected by mobile phlebotomists. Prospective study participants could optionally give additional blood draws and questionnaires over an approximately two-month period. Blood samples from the prospective study were shipped frozen or at room temperature prior to DNA extraction. The immunoSEQ Assay, a bias-controlled multiplex PCR, was used to amplify TCRbeta CDR3 regions from genomic DNA. The paper's data handling went like this. The number of nucleated cells in each sample was estimated from the amplification of reference gene primers within the assay. To quantify the absolute abundance of each unique TCRbeta CDR3 rearrangement, sequence reads were collapsed and filtered. For each sample, productive Simpson clonality was calculated by taking the square root of Simpson's diversity index across productive rearrangements. TCRdb limited this immuneACCESS table to in-frame rearrangements with V and J called. A share of clones is missing; checked studies link under half to unresolved V genes, and the rest is unexplained. V and J calls and clone size are as listed in that table; D and trimming were resolved from the DNA. The sample includes roughly 140,000 clones, with around 85% observed a single time. Together, the top ten hold 6.2% of the sample.

CDR1 and CDR2 are read off the germline V gene (reference sequence) as GTSNPN and SVGIG. There are 13 amino acids in the CDR3, from cysteine to phenylalanine inclusive. Solely the CDR3 DNA is kept, with 39 bases framed from the first base. Unmatched junction bases come to 3, with V trimmed by 5 bases and J by 6 bases. A word on this clone: The antigen this receptor binds is unknown. Base qualities are not recorded, but no much larger clone differs from it by a single base.

The receptor comes from a woman between 40 and 50 years old who had recovered from COVID-19. Sequencing input: PBMCs or T cells enriched from blood (not recorded which). Recombination joined TRBV30 with TRBJ1-5, with TRBD1 matching 11 junction bases. Here is the DNA: TGTGCCTGGGGACAGGGGGCTGTTCAGCCCCAGCATTTT. It specifies CAWGQGAVQPQHF.